The rows below give T cell receptor beta chains drawn from one sample of a study of blood T cells in healthy people across ages. TCRdb re-called the 5' RACE reads through MiXCR, storing one row per CDR3 protein. Here the sample spans 1.5 million to 2 million distinct CDR3 sequences, 28% being singletons. Sequenced sample: blood. The receptor source for this set is a woman aged 30 to 39 in good health. Both conserved end residues are part of each CDR3. A D gene is named only where the DNA matches it firmly. Some rows mark clone size as missing; the rest say once, few, many or name a class of expanded clone.

TRBJ2-7,TRBV9,.,TRBD1,CASSVEGASPSEQYF,TGTGCCAGCAGCGTAGAGGGGGCTTCACCCTCGGAGCAGTACTTC
TRBJ2-5,TRBV20-1,many,TRBD2,CSAPKREGGETQYF,TGCAGTGCTCCGAAGCGGGAGGGAGGGGAGACCCAGTACTTC
TRBJ2-7,TRBV5-6,many,.,CASSWAGYEQYF,TGTGCCAGCAGCTGGGCGGGTTACGAGCAGTACTTC
TRBJ1-5,TRBV5-5,.,.,CASSLIKGNQPRHF,TGTGCCAGCAGCTTAATAAAGGGAAATCAGCCCCGGCATTTT
TRBJ1-2,TRBV5-1,many,.,CASSLAGSFLYGYTF,TGCGCCAGCAGCTTGGCCGGCAGCTTCCTTTATGGCTACACCTTC
TRBJ2-7,TRBV12-3/TRBV12-4,few,.,CASSYAPGAGYEQYF,TGTGCCAGCAGTTACGCCCCGGGGGCAGGGTACGAGCAGTACTTC
TRBJ2-3,TRBV10-3,few,TRBD1,CATGPTGGSGDTQYF,TGTGCCACCGGCCCCACAGGGGGCAGTGGAGATACGCAGTATTTT
TRBJ1-5,TRBV29-1,few,.,CSVALDSPNQPQHF,TGCAGCGTTGCACTCGACAGTCCCAATCAGCCCCAGCATTTT
TRBJ2-5,TRBV28,.,.,CASTTLRSSGETQYF,TGTGCCAGCACTACTTTAAGGTCCAGCGGGGAGACCCAGTACTTC
TRBJ2-7,TRBV5-1,many,.,CASSLSRGVYEQYF,TGCGCCAGCAGCTTGTCTAGGGGTGTATACGAGCAGTACTTC
TRBJ2-7,TRBV27,.,.,CASSLDTRREQYF,TGTGCCAGCAGCCTGGACACCCGTAGGGAGCAGTACTTC
TRBJ2-1,TRBV7-9,.,.,CASSSLGGQDYNEQFF,TGTGCCAGCAGCTCCTTGGGAGGACAGGACTACAATGAGCAGTTCTTC
TRBJ2-1,TRBV6-6,.,TRBD2,CASSGGTSGIHNEQFF,TGTGCCAGCAGTGGGGGGACTAGCGGGATCCACAATGAGCAGTTCTTC
TRBJ2-3,TRBV29-1,many,.,CSVRLGDTQYF,TGCAGCGTCCGACTGGGAGATACGCAGTATTTT
TRBJ2-1,TRBV2,.,TRBD1,CANSGDRGYAPIQFF,TGTGCCAACAGTGGGGACAGGGGCTATGCACCTATCCAGTTCTTC
TRBJ2-3,TRBV28,.,TRBD1,CASSSIFPTGSDAQYF,TGTGCCAGCAGTTCGATATTCCCGACAGGGTCAGATGCGCAGTATTTT
TRBJ2-3,TRBV6-2/TRBV6-3,many,TRBD2,CASSYWKGTSDPDTQYF,TGTGCCAGCAGTTACTGGAAGGGGACTAGCGATCCAGATACGCAGTATTTT
TRBJ2-1,TRBV9,few,TRBD2,CASSPRTSGRRGVNEQFF,TGTGCCAGCAGCCCGCGGACTAGCGGGAGAAGGGGCGTGAATGAGCAGTTCTTC
TRBJ1-4,TRBV4-3,few,.,CASSQALIGERELFF,TGCGCCAGCAGCCAAGCGCTGATCGGGGAAAGGGAACTGTTTTTT
TRBJ2-7,TRBV18,.,.,CASSPQVGSQDEQYF,TGTGCCAGCTCACCACAAGTGGGCTCCCAGGATGAGCAGTACTTC
TRBJ2-2,TRBV20-1,once,.,CSAGLPNTGELFF,TGCAGTGCTGGCCTCCCGAACACCGGGGAGCTGTTTTTT
TRBJ2-7,TRBV5-1,once,.,CASSGRTVTYEQYF,TGCGCCAGCAGCGGGAGGACAGTGACCTACGAGCAGTACTTC
TRBJ2-3,TRBV5-1,.,.,CASNQSGPTDTQYF,TGCGCCAGCAACCAATCCGGGCCCACAGATACGCAGTATTTT
TRBJ2-1,TRBV20-1,.,TRBD1,CSARLTGTGSYNEQFF,TGCAGTGCTAGACTCACCGGGACAGGGTCCTACAATGAGCAGTTCTTC
TRBJ2-5,TRBV10-2,many,.,CASSEIQETQYF,TGCGCCAGCAGTGAGATTCAAGAGACCCAGTACTTC
TRBJ2-7,TRBV5-1,.,TRBD1,CASSLEQGACEQYF,TGCGCCAGCAGCTTGGAACAGGGGGCGTGCGAGCAGTACTTC
TRBJ2-5,TRBV27,few,.,CAAHAAKGVREETQYF,TGTGCCGCCCACGCCGCGAAGGGAGTGAGGGAAGAGACCCAGTACTTC
TRBJ2-1,TRBV3-1,few,TRBD1,CASSPSPPGTGGEPVNNEQFF,TGTGCCAGCAGCCCGTCTCCTCCCGGGACAGGGGGCGAACCAGTAAACAATGAGCAGTTCTTC
TRBJ1-6,TRBV12-3/TRBV12-4,.,.,CASSFRHPNSPLHF,TGTGCCAGCAGTTTTCGGCACCCGAATTCACCCCTCCACTTT
TRBJ1-2,TRBV29-1,once,.,CSVEVTAAGGGYTF,TGCAGCGTTGAAGTTACGGCAGCCGGAGGGGGCTACACCTTC
TRBJ2-5,TRBV20-1,few,.,CSAKMKPEETQYF,TGCAGTGCTAAGATGAAACCAGAAGAGACCCAGTACTTC
TRBJ2-1,TRBV20-1,.,TRBD2,CSARRRTSGMHEQFF,TGCAGTGCTAGACGTAGGACTAGCGGGATGCATGAGCAGTTCTTC
TRBJ2-7,TRBV2,few,.,CASSESGPIIYEQYF,TGTGCCAGCAGCGAGAGCGGCCCAATTATCTACGAGCAGTACTTC
TRBJ2-7,TRBV27,many,.,CASSLSGWPDSYEQYF,TGTGCCAGCAGTTTATCCGGTTGGCCAGACTCCTACGAGCAGTACTTC
TRBJ1-1,TRBV12-3/TRBV12-4,many,TRBD1,CASSLTGVNTEAFF,TGTGCCAGCAGCTTGACAGGGGTGAACACTGAAGCTTTCTTT
TRBJ1-2,TRBV11-2,.,.,CASSLIGVGYTF,TGTGCCAGCAGCTTAATAGGGGTGGGCTACACCTTC
TRBJ2-7,TRBV6-7,.,.,CATRQLYEQYF,TGTGCCACCAGACAGCTATACGAGCAGTACTTC
TRBJ2-1,TRBV24-1,few,.,CATGRHEQFF,TGTGCCACCGGCAGGCATGAGCAGTTCTTC
TRBJ2-1,TRBV7-2,many,.,CASSLARTEQFF,TGTGCCAGCAGCTTAGCAAGGACAGAGCAGTTCTTC
TRBJ1-4,TRBV19,.,TRBD1,CASSMGQDLNEKLFF,TGTGCCAGTAGTATGGGACAGGACCTTAATGAAAAACTGTTTTTT
TRBJ2-3,TRBV30,many,TRBD1,CAWSNGDRIKTDTQYF,TGTGCCTGGAGTAACGGGGACAGGATCAAAACAGATACGCAGTATTTT
TRBJ1-4,TRBV18,few,.,CASSQGYNEKLFF,TGTGCCAGCTCACAGGGTTATAATGAAAAACTGTTTTTT
TRBJ2-7,TRBV28,many,TRBD1,CASSGHRGLAYEQYF,TGTGCCAGCAGTGGGCACAGGGGGTTAGCCTACGAGCAGTACTTC
TRBJ2-4,TRBV6-1,.,TRBD2,CASSVDRTSPAVLRYF,TGTGCCAGCAGTGTTGACCGGACTAGTCCCGCTGTCTTGCGGTACTTC
TRBJ1-2,TRBV5-1,few,.,CASSQGQTLNYGYTF,TGCGCCAGCAGCCAGGGGCAGACGCTAAACTATGGCTACACCTTC
TRBJ1-4,TRBV10-3,.,.,CATKAAGNEKLFF,TGTGCCACCAAGGCAGCCGGTAATGAAAAACTGTTTTTT
TRBJ2-5,TRBV7-9,.,.,CASSRLEKGETQYF,TGTGCCAGCAGCCGGCTCGAAAAGGGGGAGACCCAGTACTTC
TRBJ2-5,TRBV27,.,.,CASRALGGPQQTQYF,TGTGCCAGCAGAGCTCTCGGGGGTCCTCAACAGACCCAGTACTTC
TRBJ2-3,TRBV15,few,TRBD2,CATAPGLAVDTQYF,TGTGCCACCGCTCCCGGACTAGCGGTAGATACGCAGTATTTT
TRBJ2-3,TRBV4-2,.,TRBD2,CASSQDRRGEHTDTQYF,TGTGCCAGCAGCCAAGATCGTCGGGGGGAACACACAGATACGCAGTATTTT
TRBJ2-1,TRBV10-3,.,.,CAISYWVTDYEQFF,TGTGCCATCAGTTACTGGGTAACAGACTACGAGCAGTTCTTC
TRBJ2-1,TRBV3-1,.,.,CASSLAREGLNEQFF,TGTGCCAGCAGCTTGGCTAGAGAGGGCCTCAATGAGCAGTTCTTC
TRBJ2-6,TRBV18,many,.,CASSPREGVRSGANVLTF,TGTGCCAGCTCGCCGAGGGAGGGGGTCCGCTCTGGGGCCAACGTCCTGACTTTC
TRBJ1-5,TRBV6-6,few,TRBD1,CASSFGTGVNQPQHF,TGTGCCAGCAGTTTCGGGACAGGGGTCAATCAGCCCCAGCATTTT